This entry lists 16 T cell receptor beta chains sequenced from one sample in a study of blood T cell repertoires in COVID-19. Clones were read by immunoSEQ multiplex PCR, and TCRdb kept only the in-frame ones, dropping some. The data contain over 450,000 clones, about 89% of them singletons. The sequenced sample consisted of peripheral blood. The receptors come from a woman in her forties or fifties with COVID-19, enrolled during active disease.

The CDR3 loop is CASSIDRTGYGEQYF. The CDR3 DNA follows: TGTGCCAGTAGTATAGATCGTACAGGGTACGGCGAGCAGTACTTC. The V call is TRBV19, the J call TRBJ2-7; D perhaps matches TRBD1 (6 bases). Germline lookup yields CDR1 LNHDA and CDR2 SQIVND (reference sequence). This CDR3 spans 15 amino acids. V gave up 0 bases and J gave up 6 bases, with 15 bases separating them.

J is TRBJ1-3 and V is TRBV6-6; no clear D. V gave up 7 bases and J gave up 8 bases, with 9 bases separating them. The CDR3 is 11 amino acids. Per the germline V gene, CDR1 is MNHNY and CDR2 is SVGAGI (reference sequence). CDR3 loop: CASTASDTIYF. DNA for the CDR3: TGTGCCAGCACCGCGTCTGACACCATATATTTT.

The rearrangement joins TRBV7-9 to TRBJ1-2, with D unresolved. Trimming took 4 bases from V and 4 from J, leaving 13 bases between them. The CDR3 has 14 residues. Germline lookup yields CDR1 SEHNR and CDR2 FQNEAQ (reference sequence). This chain's CDR3 is CASSSGRQGYGYTF. CDR3 sequence (DNA): TGTGCCAGCAGCTCTGGGCGCCAAGGCTATGGCTACACCTTC.

This clone came up once. V is TRBV27 and J is TRBJ2-1; 8 bases map to TRBD1. Germline trimming cut 6 bases from V and 8 bases from J; bases unmatched to any gene: 6. In germline, CDR1 is MNHEY, CDR2 SMNVEV (reference sequence). The CDR3 totals 13 residues. In nucleotides, the CDR3 is TGTGCCAGCAGCCTGACAGGGGTCTATGAGCAGTTCTTC. This translates into CASSLTGVYEQFF.

The chain recombines TRBV11-3 with TRBJ2-3; D is possibly TRBD1 (6 bases). Trimming removed 4 bases from V and 2 bases from J, with 10 bases in between. The germline V gene has CDR1 SGHNT and CDR2 YENEEA. The CDR3 loop spans 14 amino acids. CDR3 loop: CASSSRTATDTQYF. Written as DNA, the CDR3 is TGTGCCAGCAGCTCCCGGACAGCCACAGATACGCAGTATTTT.

The chain has TRBV9 and TRBJ2-1; D remains unclear. This CDR3 has 14 amino acids. Looked up from germline, CDR1 is SGDLS and CDR2 is YYNGEE. Trimming shortened V by 3 bases and J by 7 bases, and 14 bases separated the two germline ends. CDR3: CASSAHQVTNEQFF. DNA for the CDR3: TGTGCCAGCAGCGCCCATCAGGTTACGAATGAGCAGTTCTTC.

The chain links TRBV2 to TRBJ2-2; 7 positions agree with TRBD1. Losses at the gene ends were 0 bases for V and 4 bases for J; bases not matched to a gene: 2. The CDR3 is 15 amino acids. Germline CDR1 is SNHLY and CDR2 is FYNNEI. This chain's CDR3 is CASSEAGQLTGELFF. CDR3 DNA sequence: TGTGCCAGCAGTGAAGCGGGACAGCTCACCGGGGAGCTGTTTTTT.

The chain joins TRBV6-5 to TRBJ1-1; 7 bases match TRBD1. The CDR3 is 15 residues long. CDR1 and CDR2 (germline): MNHEY, SVGAGI. V lost 6 bases to trimming and J lost 1 base; unmatched junction nucleotides: 8. CDR3 nucleotide sequence: TGTGCCAGCAGGCCGGAGGGGGCTTCGAACACTGAAGCTTTCTTT. It translates to CASRPEGASNTEAFF.

This clone was observed a few times. This rearrangement joins TRBV2 to TRBJ1-5; 11 bases are a match to TRBD1. CDR3 length: 15 amino acids. V lost 1 base to trimming and J lost 6 bases; unmatched junction nucleotides: 2. Germline V lookup: CDR1 SNHLY, CDR2 FYNNEI. The CDR3 loop is CASSEGGQGVQPQHF. In nucleotides, the CDR3 is TGTGCCAGCAGTGAAGGGGGACAGGGGGTTCAGCCCCAGCATTTT.

This chain uses TRBV25-1 with TRBJ2-3; TRBD1 aligns across 8 bases. CDR1 and CDR2 (germline): MGHDK, SYGVNS. The CDR3 spans 15 residues. The ends lost 3 bases at V and 2 bases at J; junction bases unmatched: 4. CDR3 sequence: CASSDYRGNTDTQYF. CDR3 coding DNA: TGTGCCAGCAGTGACTACAGGGGGAACACAGATACGCAGTATTTT.

The genes are TRBV9 and TRBJ2-7; maybe TRBD2 (5 bases). This CDR3 has 15 residues. V gave up 0 bases and J gave up 4 bases, with 14 bases separating them. The germline V gene has CDR1 SGDLS and CDR2 YYNGEE. The CDR3 here is CASSVAGSDLYEQYF. CDR3 sequence (DNA): TGTGCCAGCAGCGTAGCGGGTAGCGACCTTTACGAGCAGTACTTC. Drawing the rest from reference TRBV9 and TRBJ2-7, the complete variable domain is DSGVTQTPKHLITATGQRVTLRCSPRSGDLSVYWYQQSLDQGLQFLIQYYNGEERAKGNILERFSAQQFPDLHSELNLSSLELGDSALYFCASSVAGSDLYEQYFGPGTRLTVT.

This clone showed up just a few times. The rearrangement joins TRBV2 to TRBJ2-1, with TRBD2 identical over 15 bases. V gave up 6 bases and J gave up 4 bases; unmatched junction bases: 7. The germline CDR1 and CDR2 sequences are SNHLY and FYNNEI. The CDR3 has 17 residues. The DNA for the CDR3 is TGTGCCAGCAGCGCCCTTGGACTAGCGGGGGGGTACAATGAGCAGTTCTTC. As protein: CASSALGLAGGYNEQFF.

The rearrangement uses TRBV5-6 and TRBJ2-3; D possibly corresponds to TRBD1 (6 bases). V lost 3 bases to trimming and J lost 2 bases, with 13 bases between them. The length of the CDR3 is 15 residues. The germline V gene has CDR1 SGHDT and CDR2 YYEEEE. CDR3 amino acids: CASSWGPASTDTQYF. The CDR3 region has the DNA TGTGCCAGCAGCTGGGGGCCAGCCTCCACAGATACGCAGTATTTT.

The chain has TRBV3-1 (or the pseudogene TRBV3-2) and TRBJ1-3, with D tentatively TRBD1 (5 bases). Germline-derived CDR1 and CDR2 are LGHDT and YNNKEL (reference sequence). V was pared by 1 base and J by 8 bases, with 15 bases between. The CDR3 loop spans 15 amino acids. In DNA, the CDR3 is TGTGCCAGCAGCCAAGGCCTGTCCCAGGGTCACACCATATATTTT. This translates into CASSQGLSQGHTIYF.

This chain connects TRBV2 to TRBJ1-6; TRBD1 matches at 8 bases. V was pared by 5 bases and J by 9 bases, with 12 bases of the junction left unmatched. Per germline, CDR1 SNHLY and CDR2 FYNNEI. CDR3 size: 16 residues. CDR3 coding DNA: TGTGCCAGCAGTAGGGAGGGACAGGCTCGGTTTTCACCCCTCCACTTT. Translating gives CASSREGQARFSPLHF.

The chain carries TRBV4-1 and TRBJ1-3; TRBD1 agrees at 8 bases. CDR1 is MGHRA and CDR2 is YSYEKL in the germline V gene. V lost 1 base and J lost 8; bases outside the gene matches: 13. The CDR3 consists of 17 residues. This CDR3 reads CASSQAGQAPPVDTIYF. For the CDR3, the DNA is TGCGCCAGCAGCCAAGCGGGACAGGCTCCCCCCGTTGACACCATATATTTT.